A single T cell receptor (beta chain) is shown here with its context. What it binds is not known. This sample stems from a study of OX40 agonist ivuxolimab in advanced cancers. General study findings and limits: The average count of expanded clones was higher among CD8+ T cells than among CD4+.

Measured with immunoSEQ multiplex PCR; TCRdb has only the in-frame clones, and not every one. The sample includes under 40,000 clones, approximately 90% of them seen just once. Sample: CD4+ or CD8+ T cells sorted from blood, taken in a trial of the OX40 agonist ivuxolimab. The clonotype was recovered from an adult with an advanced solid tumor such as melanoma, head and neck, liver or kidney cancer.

CDR3 nucleotides: TGTGCCAGCAAGGGCGGCTACGAGCAGTACTTC. Protein product: CASKGGYEQYF. The chain couples TRBV6-6 to TRBJ2-7; D is unclear. The germline V gene encodes CDR1 MNHNY and CDR2 SVGAGI (reference sequence). V lost 7 bases and J lost 3, with 7 bases in between. The CDR3 loop spans 11 amino acids.